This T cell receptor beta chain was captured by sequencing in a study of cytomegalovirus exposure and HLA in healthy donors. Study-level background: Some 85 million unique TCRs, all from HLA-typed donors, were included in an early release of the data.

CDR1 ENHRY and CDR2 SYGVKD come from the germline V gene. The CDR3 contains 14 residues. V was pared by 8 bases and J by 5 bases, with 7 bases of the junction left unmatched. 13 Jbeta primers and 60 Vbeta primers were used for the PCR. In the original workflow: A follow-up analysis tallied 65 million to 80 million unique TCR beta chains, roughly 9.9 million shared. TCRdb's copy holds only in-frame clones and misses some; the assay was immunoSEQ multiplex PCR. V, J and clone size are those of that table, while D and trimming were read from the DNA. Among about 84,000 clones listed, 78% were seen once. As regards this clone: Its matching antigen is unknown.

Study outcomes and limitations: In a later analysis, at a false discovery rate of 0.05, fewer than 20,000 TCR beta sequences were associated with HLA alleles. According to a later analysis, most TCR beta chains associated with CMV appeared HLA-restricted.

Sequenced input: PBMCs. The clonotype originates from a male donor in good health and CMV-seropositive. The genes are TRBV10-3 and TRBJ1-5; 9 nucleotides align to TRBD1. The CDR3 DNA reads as TGTGCCATCTCGACGACAGGGGGTTATCAGCCCCAGCATTTT. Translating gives CAISTTGGYQPQHF.